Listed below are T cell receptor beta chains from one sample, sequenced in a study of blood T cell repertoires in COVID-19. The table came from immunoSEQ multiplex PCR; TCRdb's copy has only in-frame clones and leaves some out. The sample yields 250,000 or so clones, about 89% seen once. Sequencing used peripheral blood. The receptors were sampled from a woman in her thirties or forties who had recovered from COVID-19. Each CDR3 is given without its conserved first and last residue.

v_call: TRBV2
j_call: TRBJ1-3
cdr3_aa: ATKPQGAGGNTIY

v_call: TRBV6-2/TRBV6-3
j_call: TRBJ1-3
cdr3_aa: ASSRNWGGSSGNTIY

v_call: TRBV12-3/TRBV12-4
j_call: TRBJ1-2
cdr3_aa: ASSLWGGGYT

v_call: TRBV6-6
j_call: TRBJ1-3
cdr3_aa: ASSSGHYGGASGGNTIY

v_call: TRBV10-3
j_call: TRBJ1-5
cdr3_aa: AISETWAGGNQPQH

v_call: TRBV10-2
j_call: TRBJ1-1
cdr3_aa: ASSRTGTGGTEAF

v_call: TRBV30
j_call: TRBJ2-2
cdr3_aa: AWSSVWSRELF

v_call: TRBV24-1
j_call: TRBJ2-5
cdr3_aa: ATSDPGTGDETQY

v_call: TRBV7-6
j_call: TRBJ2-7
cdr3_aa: ASSATLAYEQY

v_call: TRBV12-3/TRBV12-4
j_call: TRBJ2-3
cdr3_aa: AAGRGDRDTQY